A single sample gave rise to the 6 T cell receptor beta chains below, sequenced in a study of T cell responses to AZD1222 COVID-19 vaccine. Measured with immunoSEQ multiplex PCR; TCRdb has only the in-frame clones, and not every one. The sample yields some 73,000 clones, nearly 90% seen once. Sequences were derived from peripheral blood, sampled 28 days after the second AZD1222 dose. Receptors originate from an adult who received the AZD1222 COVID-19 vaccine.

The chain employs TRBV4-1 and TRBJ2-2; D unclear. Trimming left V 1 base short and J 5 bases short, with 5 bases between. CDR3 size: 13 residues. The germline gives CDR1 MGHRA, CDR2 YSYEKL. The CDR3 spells CASSQVGTGELFF. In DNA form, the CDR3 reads TGCGCCAGCAGCCAAGTTGGGACCGGGGAGCTGTTTTTT.

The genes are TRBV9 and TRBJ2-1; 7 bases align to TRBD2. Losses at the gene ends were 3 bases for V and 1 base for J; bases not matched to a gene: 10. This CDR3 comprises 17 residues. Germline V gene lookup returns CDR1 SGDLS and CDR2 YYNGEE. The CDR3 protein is CASSGPRAGSSYNEQFF. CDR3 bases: TGTGCCAGCAGCGGCCCTCGAGCGGGATCATCCTACAATGAGCAGTTCTTC. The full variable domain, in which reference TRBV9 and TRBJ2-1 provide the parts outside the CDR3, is DSGVTQTPKHLITATGQRVTLRCSPRSGDLSVYWYQQSLDQGLQFLIQYYNGEERAKGNILERFSAQQFPDLHSELNLSSLELGDSALYFCASSGPRAGSSYNEQFFGPGTRLTVL.

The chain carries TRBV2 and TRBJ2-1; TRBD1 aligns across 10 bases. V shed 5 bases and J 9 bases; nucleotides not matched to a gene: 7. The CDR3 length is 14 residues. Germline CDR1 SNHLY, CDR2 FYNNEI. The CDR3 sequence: CASSFGQGEGEQFF. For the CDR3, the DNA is TGTGCCAGCAGTTTCGGACAGGGGGAGGGTGAGCAGTTCTTC.

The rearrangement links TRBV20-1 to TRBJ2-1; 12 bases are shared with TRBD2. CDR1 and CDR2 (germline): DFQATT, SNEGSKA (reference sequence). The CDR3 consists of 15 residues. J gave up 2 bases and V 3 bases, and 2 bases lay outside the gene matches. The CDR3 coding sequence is TGCAGTGCTAGTAGACTAGCGGGAGCCTACAATGAGCAGTTCTTC. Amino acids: CSASRLAGAYNEQFF.

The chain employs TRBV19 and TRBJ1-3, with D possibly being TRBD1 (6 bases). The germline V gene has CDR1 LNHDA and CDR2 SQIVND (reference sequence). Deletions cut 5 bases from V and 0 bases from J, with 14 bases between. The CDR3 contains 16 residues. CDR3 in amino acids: CASSPRGGYSGNTIYF. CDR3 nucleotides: TGTGCCAGTAGTCCCCGGGGGGGCTACTCTGGAAACACCATATATTTT.

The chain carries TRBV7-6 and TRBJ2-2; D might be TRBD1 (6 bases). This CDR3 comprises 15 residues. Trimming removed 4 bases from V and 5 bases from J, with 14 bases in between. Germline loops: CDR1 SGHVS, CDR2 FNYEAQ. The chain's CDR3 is CASSWAGTPTGELFF. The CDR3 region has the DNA TGTGCCAGCAGCTGGGCCGGGACACCAACCGGGGAGCTGTTTTTT.